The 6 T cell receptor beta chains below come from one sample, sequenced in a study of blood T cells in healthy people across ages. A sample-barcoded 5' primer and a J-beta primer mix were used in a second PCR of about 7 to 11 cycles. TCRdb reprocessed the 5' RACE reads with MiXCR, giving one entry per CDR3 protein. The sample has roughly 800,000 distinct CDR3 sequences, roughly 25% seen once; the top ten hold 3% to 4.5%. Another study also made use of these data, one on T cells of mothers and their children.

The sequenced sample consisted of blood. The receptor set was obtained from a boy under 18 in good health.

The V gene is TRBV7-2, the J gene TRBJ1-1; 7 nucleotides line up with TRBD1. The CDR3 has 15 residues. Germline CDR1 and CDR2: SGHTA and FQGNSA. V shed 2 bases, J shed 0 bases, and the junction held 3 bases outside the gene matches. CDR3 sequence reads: CASSLQGQVNTEAFF. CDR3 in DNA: TGTGCCAGCAGCTTACAAGGACAGGTGAACACTGAAGCTTTCTTT.

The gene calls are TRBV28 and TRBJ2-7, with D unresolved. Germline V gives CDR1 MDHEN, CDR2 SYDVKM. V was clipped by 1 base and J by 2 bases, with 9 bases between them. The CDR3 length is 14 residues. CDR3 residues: CASSLSPSAYEQYF. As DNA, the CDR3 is TGTGCCAGCAGTTTATCCCCCAGCGCCTACGAGCAGTACTTC.

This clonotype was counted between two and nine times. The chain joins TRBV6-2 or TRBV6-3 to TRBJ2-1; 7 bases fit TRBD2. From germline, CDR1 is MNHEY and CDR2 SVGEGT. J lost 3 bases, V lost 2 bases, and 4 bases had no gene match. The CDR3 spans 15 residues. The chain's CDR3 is CASSYRTSVYNEQFF. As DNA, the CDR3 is TGTGCCAGCAGTTACCGGACTAGTGTCTACAATGAGCAGTTCTTC.

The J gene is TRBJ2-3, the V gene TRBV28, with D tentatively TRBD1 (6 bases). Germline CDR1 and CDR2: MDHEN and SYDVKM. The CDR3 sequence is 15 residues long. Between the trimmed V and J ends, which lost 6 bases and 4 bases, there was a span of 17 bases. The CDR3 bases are TGTGCCAGCAGCCGGGCCACGACAGGACCAGATACGCAGTATTTT. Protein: CASSRATTGPDTQYF.

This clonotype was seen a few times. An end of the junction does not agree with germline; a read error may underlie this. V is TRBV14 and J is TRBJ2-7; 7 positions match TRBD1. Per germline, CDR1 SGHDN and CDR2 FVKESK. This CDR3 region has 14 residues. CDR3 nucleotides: TGTACCAGCAGTCTGACAGGGAATAAGGGCGAGCAGTACTTC. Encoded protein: CTSSLTGNKGEQYF.

The CDR3 bases are TGTGCCAGCAGTTCCTCGTACGGGGGCTACGAGCAGTACTTC. It yields the protein CASSSSYGGYEQYF. V and J are TRBV6-5 and TRBJ2-7; a possible D gene is TRBD2 (6 bases). CDR3 length: 14 amino acids. Germline V gene sequence: CDR1 MNHEY, CDR2 SVGAGI. V lost 4 bases and J lost 3, with 13 bases in between.